Here is one T cell receptor (beta chain) with its context. Its antigen is not identified. The data are from a study of T cell responses to AZD1222 COVID-19 vaccine. Study details: Second doses that came at about 4 or about 12 weeks were put together. Whole-study results and caveats: The repertoires were collected only after the peak T cell response. In the spike-specific TCR repertoire, nearly half reportedly target unmutated variant regions. Vaccine-associated CD4 TCRs spanned spike, dominant at 160-218 and 743-854.

Some clones are missing from TCRdb's copy, which holds only in-frame ones; the method was immunoSEQ multiplex PCR. This sample carries more than 100,000 clones, 88% of them seen once, and the ten largest clones take about 4.9%. Germline CDR1 MDHEN, CDR2 SYDVKM. Trimming cost V 6 bases and J 3 bases, with 17 bases left between them. CDR3 size: 15 residues. The sequences come from peripheral blood, collected on day 0 of AZD1222 vaccination. The gene calls are TRBV28 and TRBJ1-2; D is unresolved. This clonotype originated in an adult in good health. The CDR3 sequence is CASSSVAENHYGYTF. The DNA of the CDR3 is TGTGCCAGCAGCTCCGTGGCAGAAAACCACTATGGCTACACCTTC.